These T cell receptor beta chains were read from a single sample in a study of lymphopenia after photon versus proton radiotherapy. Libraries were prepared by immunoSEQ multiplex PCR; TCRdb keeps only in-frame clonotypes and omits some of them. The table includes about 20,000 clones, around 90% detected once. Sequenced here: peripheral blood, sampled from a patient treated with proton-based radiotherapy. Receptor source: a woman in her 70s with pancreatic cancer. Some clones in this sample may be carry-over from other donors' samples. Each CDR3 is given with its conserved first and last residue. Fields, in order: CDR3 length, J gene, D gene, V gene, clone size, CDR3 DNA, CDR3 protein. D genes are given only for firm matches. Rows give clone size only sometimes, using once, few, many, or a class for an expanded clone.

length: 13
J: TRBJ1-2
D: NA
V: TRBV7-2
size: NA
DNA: TGTGCCAGCAGCTGGGAGGGGAACTATGGCTACACCTTC
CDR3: CASSWEGNYGYTF

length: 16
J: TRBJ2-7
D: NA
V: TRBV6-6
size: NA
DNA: TGTGCCAGCAGTTACAGGGCCGCTAGCGCTTCCTACGAGCAGTACTTC
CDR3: CASSYRAASASYEQYF

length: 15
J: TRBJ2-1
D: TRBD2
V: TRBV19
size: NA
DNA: TGTGCCAGTAGGGTGATAGGACTAGCTTACAATGAGCAGTTCTTC
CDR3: CASRVIGLAYNEQFF

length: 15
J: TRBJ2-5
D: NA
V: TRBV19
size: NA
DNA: TGTGCCAGTAGTATTTTCCCGACCGTCCAAGAGACCCAGTACTTC
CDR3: CASSIFPTVQETQYF

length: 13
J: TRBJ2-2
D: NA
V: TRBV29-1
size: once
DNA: TGCAGCGTTGAAGTTCCCGGAACCGGGGAGCTGTTTTTT
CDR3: CSVEVPGTGELFF

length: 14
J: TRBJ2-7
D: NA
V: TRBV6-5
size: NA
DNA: TGTGCCAGCAGATCAGGGGACTATCCCTACGAGCAGTACTTC
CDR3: CASRSGDYPYEQYF

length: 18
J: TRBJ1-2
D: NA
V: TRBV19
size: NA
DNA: TGTGCCAGTAGTAAGCCTCCTCAAGCCAGGGAGGCATACTATGGCTACACCTTC
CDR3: CASSKPPQAREAYYGYTF

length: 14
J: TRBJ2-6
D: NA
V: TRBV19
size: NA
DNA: TGTGCCAGTACCCCGTCCTCCCTGGCCAACGTCCTGACTTTC
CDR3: CASTPSSLANVLTF

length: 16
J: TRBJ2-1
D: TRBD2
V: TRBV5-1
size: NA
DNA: TGCGCCAGCAGCCGTAGACTAGCGGAGACAAACAATGAGCAGTTCTTC
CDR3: CASSRRLAETNNEQFF

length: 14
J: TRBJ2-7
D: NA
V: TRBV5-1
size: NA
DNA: TGCGCCAGCAGCTTCCGGGACATCGACTACGAGCAGTACTTC
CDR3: CASSFRDIDYEQYF